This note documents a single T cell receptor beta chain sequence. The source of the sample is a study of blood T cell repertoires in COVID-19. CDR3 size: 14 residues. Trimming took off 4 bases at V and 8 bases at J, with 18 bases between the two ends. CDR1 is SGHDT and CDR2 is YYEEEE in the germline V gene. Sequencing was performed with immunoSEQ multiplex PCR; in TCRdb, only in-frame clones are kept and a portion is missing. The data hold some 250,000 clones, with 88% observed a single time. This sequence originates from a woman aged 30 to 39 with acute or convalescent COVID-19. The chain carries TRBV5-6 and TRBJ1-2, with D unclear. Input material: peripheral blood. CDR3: CASSLTVDSAGYTF. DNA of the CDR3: TGTGCCAGCAGCCTTACAGTGGACTCGGCCGGCTACACCTTC.